This T cell receptor beta chain was observed in a study of cytomegalovirus exposure and HLA in healthy donors. Study-level results: Several of the most significant clusters appeared, in a later analysis, to be linked to common viral pathogens. The study dropped some indistinguishable V segments, TRBV6-2 and TRBV6-3 among them. A later analysis found TCR association rates differed by HLA locus, highest for DRB1 and lowest for HLA-C.

At the time of sampling, donors were nominally healthy, though unrecorded immune exposures were likely. Trimming cost V 0 bases and J 1 base, with 11 bases left between them. The length of the CDR3 is 15 residues. The germline CDR1 and CDR2 sequences are SGHRS and YFSETQ. With respect to this clone: Antigen: not known.

The PCR ran on 60 Vbeta and 13 Jbeta primers. Clones were sequenced by immunoSEQ multiplex PCR, and TCRdb holds only the in-frame ones, with some missing. The table includes around 150,000 clones, roughly 9% detected once. This chain uses TRBV5-1 with TRBJ2-7, with D maybe TRBD1 (5 bases). The TCR sequence derives from a woman in her 40s in good health and CMV-seropositive. Specimen: PBMCs. Here the CDR3 DNA reads TGCGCCAGCAGCTTGGCGGCAGGGTTGTCCTACGAGCAGTACTTC. It is translated as CASSLAAGLSYEQYF. Looking up the rest from reference TRBV5-1 and TRBJ2-7 gives the full variable domain: KAGVTQTPRYLIKTRGQQVTLSCSPISGHRSVSWYQQTPGQGLQFLFEYFSETQRNKGNFPGRFSGRQFSNSRSEMNVSTLELGDSALYLCASSLAAGLSYEQYFGPGTRLTVT.